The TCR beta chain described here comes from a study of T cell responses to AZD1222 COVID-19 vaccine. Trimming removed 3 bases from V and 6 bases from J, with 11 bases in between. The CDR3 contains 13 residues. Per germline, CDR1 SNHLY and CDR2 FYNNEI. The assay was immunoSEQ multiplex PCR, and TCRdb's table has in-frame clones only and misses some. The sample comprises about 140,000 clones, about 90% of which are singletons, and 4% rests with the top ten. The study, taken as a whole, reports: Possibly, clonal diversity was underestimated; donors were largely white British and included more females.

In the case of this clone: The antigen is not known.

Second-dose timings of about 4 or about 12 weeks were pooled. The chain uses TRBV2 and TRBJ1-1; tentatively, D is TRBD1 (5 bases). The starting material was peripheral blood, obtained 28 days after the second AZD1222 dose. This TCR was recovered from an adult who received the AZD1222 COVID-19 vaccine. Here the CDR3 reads CASSEGQLPEAFF. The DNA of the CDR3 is TGTGCCAGCAGTGAGGGGCAGTTGCCTGAAGCTTTCTTT.